The 27 T cell receptor beta chains below come from one sample, sequenced in a study of identical twins. Each CDR3 protein is one row after TCRdb ran MiXCR on the 5' RACE reads. The sample contains some 240,000 distinct CDR3 sequences, around 8% of which appear only once. These data were also reused for a study on yellow fever vaccine responses in identical twins.

The source material was CD8+ T cells sorted from blood. The receptor source for this set is a woman aged 18-35 years in good health.

The rearrangement joins TRBV27 to TRBJ1-4; D call uncertain. The CDR3 loop spans 13 amino acids. The germline V gene encodes CDR1 MNHEY and CDR2 SMNVEV (reference sequence). Trimming removed 7 bases from V and 8 bases from J, with 14 bases in between. The CDR3 nucleotides are TGTGCCAGCACCAGGACCTACGGCGAAAAACTGTTTTTT. This sequence encodes CASTRTYGEKLFF.

This clonotype was detected ten times or more. V gene TRBV21-1 combines with J gene TRBJ2-3; the table assigns TRBD1, which was not confirmed against the DNA. TRBV21-1 is termed a pseudogene. CDR3 length: 17 amino acids. CDR3 region: CASSSKMGGGCTDTQYF. The CDR3 region has the DNA TGTGCCAGCAGCTCGAAAATGGGCGGGGGTTGCACAGATACGCAGTATTTT.

In its sample, this clonotype was seen many times. The chain employs TRBV6-5 and TRBJ2-7, with a weak D call TRBD1 (6 bases). V dropped 4 bases and J dropped 0 bases, with 7 bases sitting between them. CDR3 size: 13 residues. CDR1 and CDR2 from the germline V gene are MNHEY and SVGAGI. The CDR3 protein is CASSSTGSYEQYF. As DNA, the CDR3 is TGTGCCAGCAGTTCGACAGGCTCCTACGAGCAGTACTTC.

Many counts were recorded for this clonotype. The chain joins TRBV20-1 to TRBJ2-1; TRBD2 matches 12 bases. The CDR3 totals 15 residues. With 5 bases clipped from V and 6 bases from J, the junction kept 8 bases outside the gene matches. The germline gives CDR1 DFQATT, CDR2 SNEGSKA (reference sequence). CDR3 DNA: TGCAGTGCTGCATTACTAGCGGGGGGTTCCAATGAGCAGTTCTTC. The encoded protein is CSAALLAGGSNEQFF.

This clonotype was counted at least ten times. This chain joins TRBV21-1 and TRBJ2-5; TRBD2, the D gene given by the table, was not confirmed from the DNA. TRBV21-1 is a pseudogene segment. This CDR3 is built from 15 residues. CDR3: CASSKWREFKETQYF. The DNA of the CDR3 is TGTGCCAGCAGCAAGTGGCGGGAGTTCAAAGAGACCCAGTACTTC.

This sequence joins TRBV6-2 or TRBV6-3 and TRBJ2-1; 14 nucleotides line up with TRBD2. Germline CDR1 and CDR2: MNHEY and SVGEGT. Trimming took 6 bases from V and 6 from J; bases not matched to a gene: 19. This CDR3 spans 20 amino acids. CDR3 amino acids: CASSPLGGGTSGSVVNEQFF. The CDR3 DNA follows: TGTGCCAGCAGCCCCCTAGGGGGAGGGACTAGCGGGAGCGTTGTCAATGAGCAGTTCTTC.

The rearrangement links TRBV7-8 to TRBJ1-6; TRBD1 aligns across 8 bases. J lost 0 bases, V lost 1 base, and 5 bases had no gene match. The CDR3 covers 18 residues. Germline CDR1 reads SGHVS; CDR2 reads FQNEAQ. CDR3 sequence (DNA): TGTGCCAGCAGCTTAGAGGGACAGGCAAGCTCCTATAATTCACCCCTCCACTTT. Protein: CASSLEGQASSYNSPLHF.

In this sample, this clonotype turned up a few times. The V and J genes are TRBV27 and TRBJ2-7; D might be TRBD1 (6 bases). The V and J ends lost 0 bases and 1 base respectively, with 13 bases between them. The germline V gene encodes CDR1 MNHEY and CDR2 SMNVEV (reference sequence). The CDR3 contains 16 residues. CDR3 nucleotide sequence: TGTGCCAGCAGTTTATCTATGGGACATCAGTCCTACGAGCAGTACTTC. This gives the protein CASSLSMGHQSYEQYF.

A few counts support this clonotype. CDR3 nucleotide sequence: TGTGCCAGTAGTAGGGACAGGGGGCACACTGAAGCTTTCTTT. Residues: CASSRDRGHTEAFF. The chain links TRBV19 to TRBJ1-1; 12 bases fit TRBD1. Trimming removed 4 bases from V and 3 bases from J; junction bases left unmatched: 0. The CDR3 spans 14 residues. Looked up from germline, CDR1 is LNHDA and CDR2 is SQIVND (reference sequence).

The genes are TRBV5-6 and TRBJ2-5; 8 positions agree with TRBD1. CDR1 and CDR2 from the germline V gene are SGHDT and YYEEEE. The CDR3 is 17 amino acids. The ends lost 3 bases at V and 5 bases at J; junction bases unmatched: 15. The CDR3 spells CASSSQRGRGLWETQYF. In DNA, the CDR3 is TGTGCCAGCAGCTCCCAGAGGGGCAGGGGGCTTTGGGAGACCCAGTACTTC.

This clonotype was counted at least ten times. The rearrangement joins TRBV29-1 to TRBJ2-1; D might be TRBD1 (7 bases). CDR3 size: 13 residues. The V end lost 6 bases, the J end lost 4 bases, and 13 bases lay between the germline ends. Per the germline V gene, CDR1 is SQVTM and CDR2 is ANQGSEA. The chain's CDR3 is CSVGRGDYNEQFF. CDR3 nucleotides: TGCAGCGTAGGCAGGGGGGATTACAATGAGCAGTTCTTC.

This clonotype was picked up many times. As DNA, the CDR3 is TGTGCCAGCAGTCTAGGGACAGGGGACGAGCAGTACTTC. Translated: CASSLGTGDEQYF. The chain is built from TRBV27 and TRBJ2-7; 10 nucleotides agree with TRBD1. Looked up from germline, CDR1 is MNHEY and CDR2 is SMNVEV (reference sequence). With 5 bases clipped from V and 5 bases from J, the junction kept 3 bases outside the gene matches. The CDR3 loop spans 13 amino acids.

This clonotype was picked up a small number of times. This sequence joins TRBV6-1 and TRBJ2-7; no clear D. V dropped 4 bases and J dropped 6 bases, with 13 bases sitting between them. The CDR3 sequence is 13 residues long. CDR1 is MNHNS and CDR2 is SASEGT in the germline V gene. The CDR3 region has the DNA TGTGCCAGCAGTGTAGATAGGCTTCGCGAGCAGTACTTC. It yields the protein CASSVDRLREQYF.

V usage is TRBV6-1 and J usage is TRBJ2-1, with TRBD1 matching over 7 bases. Germline CDR1 reads MNHNS; CDR2 reads SASEGT. Trimming removed 6 bases from V and 2 bases from J; junction bases left unmatched: 10. The CDR3 consists of 16 residues. CDR3 in amino acids: CASRPTNRGAYNEQFF. DNA of the CDR3: TGTGCCAGCAGACCCACTAACAGGGGCGCCTACAATGAGCAGTTCTTC.

This clonotype came up a few times. This chain links TRBV27 with TRBJ1-2; TRBD1 agrees at 7 bases. CDR3 length: 15 amino acids. Trimming removed 4 bases from V and 3 bases from J; junction bases left unmatched: 8. Germline V lookup: CDR1 MNHEY, CDR2 SMNVEV (reference sequence). CDR3 residues: CASSSGQDAYYGYTF. DNA of the CDR3: TGTGCCAGCAGTTCAGGACAGGACGCCTACTATGGCTACACCTTC.

A few counts support this clonotype. This rearrangement joins TRBV5-6 to TRBJ2-1, with 7 nucleotides matching TRBD1. V shed 4 bases and J 8 bases; nucleotides not matched to a gene: 15. The V gene's germline CDR1 is SGHDT and CDR2 YYEEEE. The CDR3 loop spans 16 amino acids. CDR3 protein: CASSQITGVPRYEQFF. The CDR3 DNA is TGTGCCAGCAGCCAAATAACAGGGGTCCCCCGCTATGAGCAGTTCTTC.

This clonotype was found many times. The genes are TRBV12-3 or TRBV12-4 and TRBJ1-2; 9 bases line up with TRBD1. CDR3 length equals 16 residues. The V segment lost 5 bases and the J segment 2 bases; nucleotides outside the gene matches: 9. The CDR3 protein is CASSASWDRDNYGYTF. In DNA form, the CDR3 reads TGTGCCAGCAGTGCATCCTGGGACAGGGACAACTATGGCTACACCTTC.

In this sample, this clonotype turned up a few times. The rearrangement links TRBV12-3 or TRBV12-4 to TRBJ2-1; 7 bases are shared with TRBD2. J was trimmed by 3 bases and V by 8 bases; bases with no gene match: 4. The CDR3 runs 13 residues. CDR3 sequence (DNA): TGTGCCAGCTCGGGGGGTTTCTACAATGAGCAGTTCTTC. It yields the protein CASSGGFYNEQFF.

This clonotype was recorded many times. The chain recombines TRBV2 with TRBJ1-1; D remains ambiguous. Germline-derived CDR1 and CDR2 are SNHLY and FYNNEI. CDR3 length: 13 residues. Trimming left V 5 bases short and J 1 base short, with 8 bases between. The CDR3: CASSMARNTEAFF. CDR3 DNA: TGTGCCAGCAGTATGGCGAGGAACACTGAAGCTTTCTTT.

At least ten counts were recorded for this clonotype. V usage is TRBV4-3 and J usage is TRBJ2-1; the match to TRBD2 covers 7 bases. Germline V gene data show CDR1 as LGHNA and CDR2 as YSLEER. CDR3 length equals 17 residues. J was trimmed by 4 bases and V by 5 bases; bases with no gene match: 14. This CDR3 is CASSARQSLADYNEQFF. The CDR3, as DNA: TGCGCCAGCAGCGCCCGGCAATCGCTAGCGGATTACAATGAGCAGTTCTTC.

This chain joins TRBV10-2 and TRBJ2-3, with unresolved D. Between the trimmed V and J ends, which lost 10 bases and 4 bases, there was a span of 18 bases. This CDR3 is 14 amino acids long. From germline, CDR1 is WSHSY and CDR2 SAAADI. This chain's CDR3 is CATWGPDPPDTQYF. The CDR3 DNA reads as TGCGCCACCTGGGGTCCGGACCCTCCAGATACGCAGTATTTT.

The chain carries TRBV11-2 and TRBJ2-2; D gene ambiguous. The germline gives CDR1 SGHAT, CDR2 FQNNGV. The CDR3 covers 16 residues. Trimming stripped 5 bases from V and 10 bases from J, with 23 bases between. CDR3 protein: CASSPSSGRHAEELFF. The DNA of the CDR3 is TGTGCCAGCAGCCCCTCTTCCGGCCGGCACGCCGAGGAGCTGTTTTTT.

The rearrangement joins TRBV2 to TRBJ2-1; 10 positions match TRBD2. The CDR3 runs 16 residues. Germline CDR1 and CDR2: SNHLY and FYNNEI. The V and J ends lost 0 bases and 7 bases, in that order; junction bases with no gene match: 6. Here the CDR3 DNA reads TGTGCCAGCAGTGAAGCGATAGCGGGAGGTTGGAATGAGCAGTTCTTC. Encoded protein: CASSEAIAGGWNEQFF.

Only a few counts were recorded for this clonotype. The gene calls are TRBV28 and TRBJ2-7, with D maybe TRBD1 (5 bases). The V gene lost 2 bases and the J gene lost 5 bases, with 10 bases spanning the gap. This CDR3 has 13 amino acids. Per germline, CDR1 MDHEN and CDR2 SYDVKM. The DNA for the CDR3 is TGTGCCAGCAGTTTAGCAGGGTGGAACGAGCAGTACTTC. It yields the protein CASSLAGWNEQYF.

This clonotype was recorded a few times. This chain connects TRBV7-8 to TRBJ2-5; no definite D call. This CDR3 has 15 residues. Trimming took 6 bases from V and 5 from J, leaving 19 bases between them. From germline, CDR1 is SGHVS and CDR2 FQNEAQ. CDR3 sequence: CASSPAALFMETQYF. Written as DNA, the CDR3 is TGTGCCAGCAGTCCAGCAGCTTTGTTTATGGAGACCCAGTACTTC.

This clonotype was found many times. This chain connects TRBV6-1 to TRBJ2-1, with 8 bases that match TRBD1. The CDR3 consists of 14 residues. V was pared by 5 bases and J by 2 bases, with 2 bases of the junction left unmatched. Per germline, CDR1 MNHNS and CDR2 SASEGT. The chain's CDR3 is CASSTGGTYNEQFF. The CDR3 bases are TGTGCCAGCAGTACAGGGGGGACCTACAATGAGCAGTTCTTC.

The gene calls are TRBV28 and TRBJ2-1; D unclear. Deletions cut 7 bases from V and 0 bases from J, with 19 bases between. The V gene's germline CDR1 is MDHEN and CDR2 SYDVKM. The CDR3 is 17 amino acids. The CDR3 bases are TGTGCCAGCACCATCAAGGAGCGTATTATCTCCTACAATGAGCAGTTCTTC. Its protein product is CASTIKERIISYNEQFF.